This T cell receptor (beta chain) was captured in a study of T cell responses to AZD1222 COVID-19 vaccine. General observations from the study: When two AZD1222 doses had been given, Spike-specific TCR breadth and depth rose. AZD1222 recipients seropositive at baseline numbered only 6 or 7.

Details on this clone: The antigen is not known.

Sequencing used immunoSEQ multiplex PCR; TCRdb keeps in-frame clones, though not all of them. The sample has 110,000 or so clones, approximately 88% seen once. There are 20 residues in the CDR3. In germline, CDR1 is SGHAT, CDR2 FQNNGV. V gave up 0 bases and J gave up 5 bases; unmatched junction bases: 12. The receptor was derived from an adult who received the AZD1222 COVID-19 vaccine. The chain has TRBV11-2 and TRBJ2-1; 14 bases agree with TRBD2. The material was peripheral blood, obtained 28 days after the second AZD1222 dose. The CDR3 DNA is TGTGCCAGCAGCTTAGATGGCAGGACTAGCGGGGGGTCGCGCAACAATGAGCAGTTCTTC. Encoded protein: CASSLDGRTSGGSRNNEQFF. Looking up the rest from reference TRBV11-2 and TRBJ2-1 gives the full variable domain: EAGVAQSPRYKIIEKRQSVAFWCNPISGHATLYWYQQILGQGPKLLIQFQNNGVVDDSQLPKDRFSAERLKGVDSTLKIQPAKLEDSAVYLCASSLDGRTSGGSRNNEQFFGPGTRLTVL.